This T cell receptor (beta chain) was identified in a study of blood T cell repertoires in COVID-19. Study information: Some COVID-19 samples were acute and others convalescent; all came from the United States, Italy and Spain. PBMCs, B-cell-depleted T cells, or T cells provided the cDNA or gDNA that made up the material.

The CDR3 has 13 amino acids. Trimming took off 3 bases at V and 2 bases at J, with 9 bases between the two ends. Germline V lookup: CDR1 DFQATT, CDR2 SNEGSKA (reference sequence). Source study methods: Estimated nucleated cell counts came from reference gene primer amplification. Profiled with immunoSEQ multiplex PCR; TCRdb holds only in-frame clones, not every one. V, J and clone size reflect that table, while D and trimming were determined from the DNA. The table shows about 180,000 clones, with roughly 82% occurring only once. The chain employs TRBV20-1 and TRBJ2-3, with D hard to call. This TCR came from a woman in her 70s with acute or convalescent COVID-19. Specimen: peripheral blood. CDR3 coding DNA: TGCAGTGCTAGTCCCGACACCACAGATACGCAGTATTTT. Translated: CSASPDTTDTQYF.